A single sample is the source of the 32 T cell receptor beta chains below, sequenced in a study of spatial heterogeneity in lung cancer. Indicated time point: sample taken at primary tumor resection. TCRdb called the 5' RACE reads again in MiXCR, with one record for every CDR3 protein. The sample lists 7,000 to 8,500 distinct CDR3 sequences, 9.7% occurring once. The sample in question was normal lung tissue next to the tumor, obtained at surgery. The receptors here all came from a male donor with early-stage non-small cell lung cancer.

This clonotype is medium-sized by share. The CDR3 here is CASSLRDRYTGELFF. The DNA for the CDR3 is TGTGCCAGCAGCTTGCGGGACAGATATACCGGGGAGCTGTTTTTT. The chain links TRBV5-6 to TRBJ2-2; 7 bases line up with TRBD1. In germline, CDR1 is SGHDT, CDR2 YYEEEE. V lost 1 base and J lost 5; bases outside the gene matches: 5. This CDR3 contains 15 residues.

By sample fraction, this clonotype is large (0.1 to 1%). The CDR3 sequence is CASSVDNEQFF. Here the CDR3 DNA reads TGTGCCAGCAGCGTAGACAATGAGCAGTTCTTC. This rearrangement joins TRBV5-4 to TRBJ2-1; unclear D gene. Germline V gene data show CDR1 as SGHNT and CDR2 as YYREEE (reference sequence). V was clipped by 4 bases and J by 5 bases, with 4 bases between them. The CDR3 contains 11 residues. The full variable domain, with the rest looked up from reference TRBV5-4 and TRBJ2-1, is ETGVTQSPTHLIKTRGQQVTLRCSSQSGHNTVSWYQQALGQGPQFIFQYYREEENGRGNFPPRFSGLQFPNYSSELNVNALELDDSALYLCASSVDNEQFFGPGTRLTVL.

This clonotype was found many times. The rearrangement joins TRBV30 to TRBJ2-1; 13 bases map to TRBD2. Germline lookup yields CDR1 GTSNPN and CDR2 SVGIG (reference sequence). This CDR3 region has 14 residues. V was clipped by 7 bases and J by 5 bases; unmatched bases: 5. The CDR3 sequence: CALTSGRQDNEQFF. The CDR3 nucleotides read TGTGCCTTGACTAGCGGGAGGCAGGACAATGAGCAGTTCTTC. Variable domain in full (rest from reference TRBV30 and TRBJ2-1): SQTIHQWPATLVQPVGSPLSLECTVEGTSNPNLYWYRQAAGRGLQLLFYSVGIGQISSEVPQNLSASRPQDRQFILSSKKLLLSDSGFYLCALTSGRQDNEQFFGPGTRLTVL.

This clonotype was counted ten times or more. The chain uses TRBV12-3 or TRBV12-4 and TRBJ2-1; possibly TRBD2 for D (5 bases). Between the trimmed V and J ends, which lost 6 bases and 7 bases, there was a span of 16 bases. The CDR3 consists of 14 residues. The CDR3 DNA is TGTGCCAGCAGCCGAGAAGGGTGGGAGAATGAGCAGTTCTTC. Translation gives CASSREGWENEQFF.

This clonotype is medium-sized within its sample. V gene TRBV15 combines with J gene TRBJ1-5; D not certain. The CDR3 runs 15 residues. V was clipped by 5 bases and J by 0 bases, with 11 bases between them. In germline, CDR1 is LNHNV, CDR2 YYDKDF (reference sequence). The CDR3 DNA is TGTGCCACCAGCCGACAAAAACTTAGCAATCAGCCCCAGCATTTT. It yields the protein CATSRQKLSNQPQHF.

This clonotype has at least ten counts. The CDR3 DNA reads as TGCGCCAGCAGCTTGGAGTGGGGGATCTCTGAAGCTTTCTTT. This sequence encodes CASSLEWGISEAFF. This chain joins TRBV5-1 and TRBJ1-1; D is perhaps TRBD1 (5 bases). CDR3 length: 14 amino acids. V was trimmed by 0 bases and J by 6 bases, leaving 12 bases between them. Per germline, CDR1 SGHRS and CDR2 YFSETQ.

This clonotype was observed a single time. A much bigger clone sits one base away, suggesting this may be a read error. This chain links TRBV2 with TRBJ2-1; 10 bases map to TRBD2. The germline V gene encodes CDR1 SNHLY and CDR2 FYNNEI. The CDR3 is 15 residues long. J gave up 3 bases and V 8 bases, and 7 bases lay outside the gene matches. The CDR3 sequence is CASGVGTSDYNEQFF. The CDR3, as DNA: TGTGCCAGCGGTGTTGGGACTAGCGACTACAATGAGCAGTTCTTC.

This clonotype was recorded many times. This chain joins TRBV7-6 and TRBJ1-1, with unresolved D. The CDR3 extends over 14 amino acids. V was cut by 0 bases and J by 6 bases, with 11 bases left in between. Per germline, CDR1 SGHVS and CDR2 FNYEAQ. CDR3: CASSLAPARSEAFF. CDR3 in DNA: TGTGCCAGCAGCTTAGCCCCTGCTAGATCTGAAGCTTTCTTT. The variable domain in full, with the rest retrieved from reference TRBV7-6 and TRBJ1-1, is GAGVSQSPRYKVTKRGQDVALRCDPISGHVSLYWYRQALGQGPEFLTYFNYEAQQDKSGLPNDRFSAERPEGSISTLTIQRTEQRDSAMYRCASSLAPARSEAFFGQGTRLTVV.

This clonotype was observed many times. The chain combines TRBV7-2 with TRBJ2-1; 14 bases match TRBD2. Germline CDR1 is SGHTA and CDR2 is FQGNSA. V dropped 1 base and J dropped 9; count of bases not matched to a gene: 2. The CDR3 contains 15 residues. The CDR3 DNA is TGTGCCAGCAGCTTAGATGGACTAGCGGGGGGTGAGCAGTTCTTC. The encoded protein is CASSLDGLAGGEQFF.

This clonotype was counted ten times or more. This chain uses TRBV4-1 with TRBJ1-2; 9 bases fit TRBD1. CDR1 and CDR2 from the germline V gene are MGHRA and YSYEKL. Germline trimming cut 4 bases from V and 7 bases from J; bases unmatched to any gene: 7. The CDR3 is 14 residues long. For the CDR3, the DNA is TGCGCCAGCAGCCCAGGACAGGGGCAAGTTGGCTACACCTTC. Its protein is CASSPGQGQVGYTF.

Judged by abundance, this clonotype is medium-sized (0.01 to 0.1%). This chain's CDR3 is CASSSGQGIDGYTF. The CDR3 nucleotides are TGTGCCAGCAGCTCCGGACAGGGGATCGATGGCTACACCTTC. V is TRBV5-6 and J is TRBJ1-2, with 9 bases lining up with TRBD1. Losses at the gene ends were 3 bases for V and 6 bases for J; bases not matched to a gene: 6. This CDR3 is 14 amino acids long. Germline values: CDR1 SGHDT, CDR2 YYEEEE.

This clonotype was picked up many times. The gene calls are TRBV6-5 and TRBJ2-7, with D perhaps given as TRBD1 or TRBD2 (5 bases each). Germline-derived CDR1 and CDR2 are MNHEY and SVGAGI. The CDR3 is made up of 15 amino acids. The V end was cut by 8 bases, the J end by 5 bases, with 22 bases between. Here the CDR3 reads CASRNPGRSMNEQYF. The DNA for the CDR3 is TGTGCCAGCCGTAACCCGGGACGGAGCATGAACGAGCAGTACTTC.

In this sample, this clonotype turned up many times. V usage is TRBV7-9 and J usage is TRBJ2-1; TRBD2 matches 10 bases. Per the germline V gene, CDR1 is SEHNR and CDR2 is FQNEAQ (reference sequence). The length of the CDR3 is 15 residues. J was trimmed by 7 bases and V by 1 base; bases with no gene match: 4. CDR3 region: CASSLGTSGTNEQFF. The CDR3 DNA follows: TGTGCCAGCAGCTTAGGAACTAGCGGGACGAATGAGCAGTTCTTC.

This clonotype showed up many times. The gene calls are TRBV27 and TRBJ2-2; D not certain. This CDR3 is 14 amino acids long. The V end lost 0 bases, the J end lost 6 bases, and 8 bases lay between the germline ends. Germline V CDR1 and CDR2: MNHEY, SMNVEV (reference sequence). Written as DNA, the CDR3 is TGTGCCAGCAGTTTATCTTGGCAGCCCGGGGAGCTGTTTTTT. It encodes CASSLSWQPGELFF.

This clonotype was counted ten times or more. V gene TRBV5-1 combines with J gene TRBJ2-7, with D possibly being TRBD2 (5 bases). Trimming left V 0 bases short and J 7 bases short, with 11 bases between. This CDR3 is built from 13 residues. Germline V gene lookup returns CDR1 SGHRS and CDR2 YFSETQ. The CDR3 loop reads CASSLGTRSEQYF. CDR3 bases: TGCGCCAGCAGCTTGGGTACTAGGAGTGAGCAGTACTTC.

This clonotype has only a few counts. The chain carries TRBV2 and TRBJ1-5; the D is unclear. This CDR3 has 15 residues. Trimming shortened V by 4 bases and J by 0 bases, and 10 bases separated the two germline ends. Germline CDR1 is SNHLY and CDR2 is FYNNEI. The CDR3 DNA is TGTGCCAGCAGTGGCGCGAGTTATAGCAATCAGCCCCAGCATTTT. Amino acid sequence: CASSGASYSNQPQHF.

Sample share makes this clonotype medium-sized. The chain joins TRBV12-3 or TRBV12-4 to TRBJ2-7; 9 bases match TRBD1. Unmatched junction bases numbered 15, after V lost 4 bases and J lost 5 bases. CDR3 length: 17 amino acids. The CDR3: CASSSLGTGYTSDEQYF. The CDR3, as DNA: TGTGCCAGCAGTTCCCTGGGGACAGGGTATACTTCGGACGAGCAGTACTTC.

This clonotype was counted at least ten times. This chain joins TRBV23-1 and TRBJ2-1; D assignment may be TRBD1 or TRBD2 (5 bases each). TRBV23-1 is identified as an open reading frame with a role that is uncertain. V lost 5 bases and J 5 bases, leaving 16 bases between the germline ends. The CDR3 length is 15 residues. The CDR3 sequence: CASSTPRDPHNEQFF. CDR3 coding DNA: TGCGCCAGCAGTACCCCCCGGGACCCTCACAATGAGCAGTTCTTC.

This clonotype has a count of ten or more. The rearrangement links TRBV2 to TRBJ2-1, with 9 nucleotides matching TRBD2. The germline CDR1 and CDR2 sequences are SNHLY and FYNNEI. This CDR3 has 16 amino acids. V lost 3 bases and J lost 1; bases outside the gene matches: 4. CDR3: CASSDVAGESYNEQFF. The CDR3, as DNA: TGTGCCAGCAGTGATGTAGCGGGAGAGTCCTACAATGAGCAGTTCTTC.

This clonotype was detected many times. V usage is TRBV10-2 and J usage is TRBJ2-4, with 11 nucleotides matching TRBD1. The length of the CDR3 is 18 residues. The V gene's germline CDR1 is WSHSY and CDR2 SAAADI. The V segment lost 6 bases and the J segment 0 bases; nucleotides outside the gene matches: 10. The CDR3 nucleotides are TGCGCCAGCAGCCCCGGGACAGGGGGGAGATTAGCCAAAAACATTCAGTACTTC. Translating gives CASSPGTGGRLAKNIQYF.

This clonotype appeared many times. The V call is TRBV4-2, the J call TRBJ1-5; weak D call: TRBD1 (5 bases). Germline V lookup: CDR1 LGHNA, CDR2 YNFKEQ. The CDR3 extends over 14 amino acids. V was cut by 6 bases and J by 0 bases, with 9 bases left in between. The CDR3 bases are TGTGCCAGCAGGGGGGAATATAGCAATCAGCCCCAGCATTTT. Protein: CASRGEYSNQPQHF.

This clonotype came up many times. This rearrangement joins TRBV3-1 to TRBJ2-7; 12 positions agree with TRBD1. The ends lost 1 base at V and 2 bases at J; junction bases unmatched: 3. Looked up from germline, CDR1 is LGHDT and CDR2 is YNNKEL (reference sequence). This CDR3 is built from 16 residues. DNA of the CDR3: TGTGCCAGCAGCCAAGGGGACAGGGGGCGTCCCTACGAGCAGTACTTC. Residues: CASSQGDRGRPYEQYF.

This clonotype has ten or more counts. The CDR3 coding sequence is TGTGCCAGCAGCTTGGGATTCCGAGAGGCCTCTGGGGCCAACGTCCTGACTTTC. It encodes CASSLGFREASGANVLTF. The chain carries TRBV5-4 and TRBJ2-6; D gene uncertain. Trimming shortened V by 0 bases and J by 0 bases, and 13 bases separated the two germline ends. This CDR3 comprises 18 residues. Germline CDR1 SGHNT, CDR2 YYREEE (reference sequence).

This clonotype was detected many times. The gene calls are TRBV27 and TRBJ2-7, with 7 bases matching TRBD1. Germline lookup yields CDR1 MNHEY and CDR2 SMNVEV (reference sequence). This CDR3 region has 14 residues. The ends lost 5 bases at V and 2 bases at J; junction bases unmatched: 6. CDR3 loop: CASSRRGTAYEQYF. For the CDR3, the DNA is TGTGCCAGCAGTCGAAGGGGGACAGCCTACGAGCAGTACTTC.

This clonotype was seen many times. The gene calls are TRBV27 and TRBJ2-1; TRBD2 aligns across 8 bases. The germline V gene has CDR1 MNHEY and CDR2 SMNVEV (reference sequence). The CDR3 has 13 amino acids. With 3 bases clipped from V and 8 bases from J, the junction kept 3 bases outside the gene matches. The CDR3 loop reads CASSFAGGHEQFF. The CDR3 nucleotides read TGTGCCAGCAGTTTCGCGGGGGGTCATGAGCAGTTCTTC.

This clonotype occurred many times. The junction differs from germline at one of its ends, possibly a read error. The J gene is TRBJ1-3, the V gene TRBV7-2, with a possible D match to TRBD1 (6 bases). Germline CDR1 is SGHTA and CDR2 is FQGNSA. This CDR3 is built from 13 residues. CDR3 residues: CASSPTGLGHPHF. The CDR3 DNA is TGTGCCAGCAGCCCCACGGGGCTGGGACATCCCCATTTT.

The rearrangement links TRBV5-4 to TRBJ2-2; D is unresolved. CDR3 size: 14 residues. Trimming left V 0 bases short and J 1 base short, with 4 bases between. The germline CDR1 and CDR2 sequences are SGHNT and YYREEE (reference sequence). Written as DNA, the CDR3 is TGTGCCAGCAGCTTGGGAGGGAACACCGGGGAGCTGTTTTTT. Protein product: CASSLGGNTGELFF.

This clonotype was recorded at least ten times. This chain joins TRBV19 and TRBJ2-1, with 7 bases identical to TRBD2. The junction had 3 bases not matched to a gene; V was cut back by 1 base and J by 0 bases. Germline V lookup: CDR1 LNHDA, CDR2 SQIVND (reference sequence). This CDR3 is 16 amino acids long. The CDR3 loop reads CASSIGGGGSYNEQFF. CDR3 DNA: TGTGCCAGTAGTATAGGCGGCGGGGGCTCCTACAATGAGCAGTTCTTC.

The chain couples TRBV11-2 to TRBJ2-1, with TRBD1 identical over 7 bases. Losses at the gene ends were 1 base for V and 4 bases for J; bases not matched to a gene: 7. Germline-derived CDR1 and CDR2 are SGHAT and FQNNGV. This CDR3 spans 16 amino acids. DNA of the CDR3: TGTGCCAGCAGCTTAGGCCGGGACAGCGGATACAATGAGCAGTTCTTC. It yields the protein CASSLGRDSGYNEQFF. Supplemented by reference TRBV11-2 and TRBJ2-1, the full variable domain reads EAGVAQSPRYKIIEKRQSVAFWCNPISGHATLYWYQQILGQGPKLLIQFQNNGVVDDSQLPKDRFSAERLKGVDSTLKIQPAKLEDSAVYLCASSLGRDSGYNEQFFGPGTRLTVL.

By sample fraction, this clonotype is medium-sized (0.01 to 0.1%). The germline gene is not matched at one end of the junction; a read error may be the cause. CDR3 DNA sequence: TGTGCTAGCAGCTTAGCTAGCGGGAGACTCAATGAGCAGTTCTTC. Amino acid sequence: CASSLASGRLNEQFF. The chain joins TRBV7-7 to TRBJ2-1; TRBD2 matches 10 bases. The CDR3 is made up of 15 amino acids. Per the germline V gene, CDR1 is SSHAT and CDR2 is FNYEAQ (reference sequence). Filled out from reference TRBV7-7 and TRBJ2-1, the complete variable domain reads GAGVSQSPRYKVTKRGQDVTLRCDPISSHATLYWYQQALGQGPEFLTYFNYEAQPDKSGLPSDRFSAERPEGSISTLTIQRTEQRDSAMYRCASSLASGRLNEQFFGPGTRLTVL.

This clonotype has at least ten counts. The chain couples TRBV7-9 to TRBJ1-2; no reliable D call. V was clipped by 5 bases and J by 5 bases, with 9 bases between them. The CDR3 is 12 amino acids. From germline, CDR1 is SEHNR and CDR2 FQNEAQ (reference sequence). The CDR3 region is CASSRRPYGYTF. The CDR3 DNA reads TGTGCCAGCAGCCGACGTCCGTATGGCTACACCTTC.

This clonotype was seen ten or more times. V usage is TRBV20-1 and J usage is TRBJ2-7; TRBD2 might be the D (6 bases). CDR1 is DFQATT, CDR2 SNEGSKA, per germline (reference sequence). The CDR3 has 15 amino acids. V gave up 6 bases and J gave up 0 bases, with 18 bases separating them. CDR3 sequence reads: CSAPGGAGSSYEQYF. As DNA, the CDR3 is TGCAGTGCACCCGGAGGGGCGGGAAGCTCCTACGAGCAGTACTTC.